Listed here are 28 T cell receptor beta chains from one sample, sequenced in a study of T cell responses to AZD1222 COVID-19 vaccine. Measured with immunoSEQ multiplex PCR; TCRdb has only the in-frame clones, and not every one. The sample contains approximately 150,000 clones, 85% to 90% of which appear only once. Here the sequenced sample was peripheral blood, taken on day 0 of AZD1222 vaccination. Receptor source: an adult in good health.

The chain links TRBV11-2 to TRBJ2-1; D is ambiguous. The V end lost 2 bases, the J end lost 9 bases, and 11 bases lay between the germline ends. The CDR3 runs 13 residues. Per germline, CDR1 SGHAT and CDR2 FQNNGV. The CDR3 nucleotides are TGTGCCAGCAGCTTAATTACGGGCATTGAGCAGTTCTTC. Protein sequence: CASSLITGIEQFF.

The chain recombines TRBV3-1 (or the pseudogene TRBV3-2) with TRBJ1-2, with D uncertain. Trimming removed 0 bases at V and 7 bases at J, with 12 bases between. CDR1 LGHDT and CDR2 YNNKEL come from the germline V gene (reference sequence). This CDR3 has 14 residues. The CDR3 loop is CASSQESAGSGYTF. The CDR3 DNA sequence: TGTGCCAGCAGCCAAGAAAGTGCAGGCAGTGGCTACACCTTC.

The V gene is TRBV28, the J gene TRBJ1-1, with 8 bases identical to TRBD1. The germline gives CDR1 MDHEN, CDR2 SYDVKM. After removal of 6 bases from V and 2 bases from J, the junction contained 5 bases not matched to a gene. The CDR3 is 14 residues long. The CDR3 protein is CASSPGQVNTEAFF. The CDR3 nucleotides are TGTGCCAGCAGCCCGGGACAGGTAAACACTGAAGCTTTCTTT.

The V call is TRBV7-2, the J call TRBJ1-3, with D hard to call. V lost 3 bases and J 0 bases, leaving 12 bases between the germline ends. The CDR3 consists of 16 residues. Per germline, CDR1 SGHTA and CDR2 FQGNSA. The CDR3 loop reads CASSFSSGGSGNTIYF. CDR3 bases: TGTGCCAGCAGCTTCTCCTCCGGCGGCTCTGGAAACACCATATATTTT.

The gene calls are TRBV20-1 and TRBJ2-3; 11 bases are a match to TRBD2. In germline, CDR1 is DFQATT, CDR2 SNEGSKA (reference sequence). The CDR3 sequence is 15 residues long. V shed 5 bases, J shed 6 bases, and the junction held 10 bases outside the gene matches. CDR3 sequence (DNA): TGCAGTGCTGGTGTTAGCGGGAGGGTAGTGGATACGCAGTATTTT. Protein sequence: CSAGVSGRVVDTQYF.

This rearrangement joins TRBV10-3 to TRBJ1-1, with D uncertain. V gave up 2 bases and J gave up 1 base, with 11 bases separating them. The germline gives CDR1 ENHRY, CDR2 SYGVKD. CDR3 length equals 15 residues. CDR3 DNA sequence: TGTGCCATCAGTGAGAGTGGCAGTACGAACACTGAAGCTTTCTTT. Translating gives CAISESGSTNTEAFF.

This chain links TRBV30 with TRBJ2-3, with TRBD2 identical over 9 bases. Germline CDR1 is GTSNPN and CDR2 is SVGIG (reference sequence). Trimming at V came to 0 bases and at J to 4 bases, leaving 11 bases not matched to a gene. This CDR3 comprises 17 residues. CDR3 nucleotide sequence: TGTGCCTGGAGTGTACCTGGGACTAGCCGGGGGGCAGATACGCAGTATTTT. Amino acids: CAWSVPGTSRGADTQYF.

In its sample, this clone was seen once. The chain is built from TRBV7-2 and TRBJ1-5; D gene ambiguous. Germline V gives CDR1 SGHTA, CDR2 FQGNSA. V lost 1 base and J 4 bases, leaving 11 bases between the germline ends. There are 15 residues in the CDR3. This CDR3 reads CASSLDPGRNQPQHF. The CDR3 DNA is TGTGCCAGCAGCTTAGATCCCGGGCGGAATCAGCCCCAGCATTTT.

The CDR3 region is CASSLTGSFYEQYF. The CDR3 region has the DNA TGTGCCAGCAGCTTAACGGGTTCTTTCTACGAGCAGTACTTC. The rearrangement joins TRBV7-2 to TRBJ2-7; D remains ambiguous. Germline V CDR1 and CDR2: SGHTA, FQGNSA. The ends were cut back, 2 bases at V and 3 bases at J, with 11 bases in the middle. The CDR3 extends over 14 amino acids.

Here the CDR3 DNA reads TGTGCCAGCAGTTTAAATGGACAGACATATAATTCACCCCTCCACTTT. Translated, it gives CASSLNGQTYNSPLHF. This rearrangement joins TRBV27 to TRBJ1-6; tentatively, D is TRBD1 (6 bases). The CDR3 spans 16 residues. CDR1 and CDR2 (germline): MNHEY, SMNVEV (reference sequence). V lost 2 bases to trimming and J lost 4 bases, with 12 bases between them.

The chain has TRBV6-5 and TRBJ2-7; perhaps D is TRBD1 or TRBD2 (5 bases each). The CDR3 sequence is 15 residues long. Deletions cut 8 bases from V and 0 bases from J, with 17 bases between. Germline loops: CDR1 MNHEY, CDR2 SVGAGI. The CDR3 here is CASGGYRRHSYEQYF. The CDR3 DNA follows: TGTGCCAGCGGGGGATACAGGAGACACTCCTACGAGCAGTACTTC.

The chain recombines TRBV28 with TRBJ1-1; 8 nucleotides line up with TRBD1. V lost 5 bases and J lost 5; bases outside the gene matches: 10. The CDR3 is made up of 15 amino acids. Germline V CDR1 and CDR2: MDHEN, SYDVKM. The CDR3 sequence: CASSLITGGRTEAFF. CDR3 bases: TGTGCCAGCAGTCTAATAACAGGGGGGCGGACTGAAGCTTTCTTT.

This chain joins TRBV25-1 and TRBJ2-3; 10 positions match TRBD2. Losses at the gene ends were 1 base for V and 4 bases for J; bases not matched to a gene: 8. Germline V gene lookup returns CDR1 MGHDK and CDR2 SYGVNS. There are 17 residues in the CDR3. In DNA form, the CDR3 reads TGTGCCAGCAGTGAATGGGCTAGCGGGAGAAAGTCAGATACGCAGTATTTT. It specifies CASSEWASGRKSDTQYF.

The chain's CDR3 is CASRGTKGIYGYTF. Here the CDR3 DNA reads TGTGCCAGCCGGGGTACGAAGGGTATCTATGGCTACACCTTC. J is TRBJ1-2 and V is TRBV9; D not resolved. V dropped 7 bases and J dropped 4 bases, with 17 bases sitting between them. Germline assignment: CDR1 SGDLS and CDR2 YYNGEE. The CDR3 has 14 residues.

The chain combines TRBV2 with TRBJ2-1, with 9 bases identical to TRBD2. The CDR3 spans 15 residues. V trimming: 6 bases; J trimming: 3 bases; junction bases outside the gene matches: 6. The V gene's germline CDR1 is SNHLY and CDR2 FYNNEI. The CDR3 DNA sequence: TGTGCCAGCAGCCGAACGACTAGCGGCTACAATGAGCAGTTCTTC. It codes for CASSRTTSGYNEQFF.

This chain links TRBV6-6 with TRBJ1-6, with D hard to call. The germline CDR1 and CDR2 sequences are MNHNY and SVGAGI (reference sequence). V was cut by 4 bases and J by 15 bases, with 13 bases left in between. This CDR3 region has 12 residues. The CDR3 spells CASSSTLGNLHF. The CDR3 region has the DNA TGTGCCAGCAGTTCTACACTGGGTAACCTCCACTTT.

The chain uses TRBV30 and TRBJ1-1; 7 nucleotides line up with TRBD1. Germline V gives CDR1 GTSNPN, CDR2 SVGIG (reference sequence). The CDR3 is 11 residues long. J gave up 11 bases and V 4 bases, and 7 bases lay outside the gene matches. The CDR3 DNA reads TGTGCCTGGAACAGGGGCCTGGGGGCTTTCTTT. It encodes CAWNRGLGAFF.

The chain carries TRBV11-3 and TRBJ1-2, with a weak D call TRBD1 (6 bases). This CDR3 comprises 16 residues. Per germline, CDR1 SGHNT and CDR2 YENEEA. Trimming removed 5 bases at V and 0 bases at J, with 16 bases between. The CDR3 is CASSTKPDSPNYGYTF. Here the CDR3 DNA reads TGTGCCAGCAGCACAAAACCGGACAGTCCTAACTATGGCTACACCTTC.

This chain joins TRBV7-5 and TRBJ2-5; TRBD1 was called by the table and not checked on the DNA. TRBV7-5 is a documented pseudogene. CDR3 length: 17 amino acids. CDR3 loop: CARSLCVDRGYQETQYF. The CDR3 DNA sequence: TGTGCCAGAAGCTTATGTGTCGATAGGGGCTATCAAGAGACCCAGTACTTC.

This rearrangement joins TRBV28 to TRBJ1-2, with D possibly matching TRBD1 (5 bases). CDR1 is MDHEN, CDR2 SYDVKM, per germline. The ends were cut back, 2 bases at V and 2 bases at J, with 12 bases in the middle. The CDR3 has 15 residues. This chain's CDR3 is CASSLTGPRNYGYTF. Here the CDR3 DNA reads TGTGCCAGCAGTTTAACAGGCCCTCGGAACTATGGCTACACCTTC.

The chain links TRBV5-6 to TRBJ1-1; the D is unclear. V gave up 7 bases and J gave up 0 bases, with 7 bases separating them. Germline V gives CDR1 SGHDT, CDR2 YYEEEE. The CDR3 length is 12 residues. The CDR3 nucleotides read TGTGCCAGCGGCGGAATGAACACTGAAGCTTTCTTT. Residues: CASGGMNTEAFF. The variable domain in full, completed from reference TRBV5-6 and TRBJ1-1, reads DAGVTQSPTHLIKTRGQQVTLRCSPKSGHDTVSWYQQALGQGPQFIFQYYEEEERQRGNFPDRFSGHQFPNYSSELNVNALLLGDSALYLCASGGMNTEAFFGQGTRLTVV.

This clone came up once. V usage is TRBV28 and J usage is TRBJ1-5; D unresolved. Trimming removed 3 bases at V and 4 bases at J, with 16 bases between. CDR1 is MDHEN and CDR2 is SYDVKM in the germline V gene. The CDR3 totals 16 residues. The CDR3 region is CASSLVSVEINQPQHF. In nucleotides, the CDR3 is TGTGCCAGCAGTTTGGTATCTGTAGAGATTAATCAGCCCCAGCATTTT. Drawing the rest from reference TRBV28 and TRBJ1-5, the complete variable domain is DVKVTQSSRYLVKRTGEKVFLECVQDMDHENMFWYRQDPGLGLRLIYFSYDVKMKEKGDIPEGYSVSREKKERFSLILESASTNQTSMYLCASSLVSVEINQPQHFGDGTRLSIL.

The genes are TRBV11-2 and TRBJ2-7; 14 bases are a match to TRBD2. Germline assignment: CDR1 SGHAT and CDR2 FQNNGV. The CDR3 runs to 18 residues. V was clipped by 3 bases and J by 2 bases; unmatched bases: 9. The CDR3 nucleotides are TGTGCCAGCAGCTTCGGGACTAGCGGGAGTTCGGGGACCTACGAGCAGTACTTC. This sequence encodes CASSFGTSGSSGTYEQYF.

The chain uses TRBV9 and TRBJ2-7; weak D call: TRBD1 (5 bases). The germline V gene encodes CDR1 SGDLS and CDR2 YYNGEE. The CDR3 contains 14 residues. V lost 0 bases, J lost 3 bases, and 10 bases lay in between. The chain's CDR3 is CASSVGGPGYEQYF. CDR3 in DNA: TGTGCCAGCAGCGTAGGGGGCCCGGGCTACGAGCAGTACTTC.

The rearrangement links TRBV5-1 to TRBJ2-1, with TRBD2 as a possible D gene (5 bases). Germline assignment: CDR1 SGHRS and CDR2 YFSETQ. Trimming left V 0 bases short and J 0 bases short, with 7 bases between. This CDR3 has 15 amino acids. The CDR3, as DNA: TGCGCCAGCAGCTTGGTGGGGAGCTCCTACAATGAGCAGTTCTTC. Protein product: CASSLVGSSYNEQFF. The full variable domain, its missing parts supplied by reference TRBV5-1 and TRBJ2-1, is KAGVTQTPRYLIKTRGQQVTLSCSPISGHRSVSWYQQTPGQGLQFLFEYFSETQRNKGNFPGRFSGRQFSNSRSEMNVSTLELGDSALYLCASSLVGSSYNEQFFGPGTRLTVL.

The chain has TRBV28 and TRBJ1-5; 7 nucleotides align to TRBD1. From germline, CDR1 is MDHEN and CDR2 SYDVKM. This CDR3 has 17 amino acids. V dropped 1 base and J dropped 0; count of bases not matched to a gene: 6. CDR3 loop: CASSLSGQIISNQPQHF. The DNA for the CDR3 is TGTGCCAGCAGTTTATCGGGACAGATAATTAGCAATCAGCCCCAGCATTTT.

J is TRBJ1-4 and V is TRBV9, with a possible D match to TRBD1 (6 bases). The CDR3 has 15 amino acids. V lost 2 bases and J lost 1, with 9 bases in between. The germline V gene encodes CDR1 SGDLS and CDR2 YYNGEE. CDR3 bases: TGTGCCAGCAGCGTGCGGGGGCGAACTAATGAAAAACTGTTTTTT. This encodes CASSVRGRTNEKLFF.

The chain recombines TRBV28 with TRBJ2-5; 10 nucleotides match TRBD1. Trimming cost V 6 bases and J 5 bases; bases outside gene matches: 12. This CDR3 is 16 amino acids long. The germline V gene has CDR1 MDHEN and CDR2 SYDVKM. The CDR3 region has the DNA TGTGCCAGCAGCCCCCTGGGACAGGGGAAGGTTGAGACCCAGTACTTC. It translates to CASSPLGQGKVETQYF.